These 19 T cell receptor beta chains were sequenced from one sample in a study of HIV-infected children after antiretroviral therapy interruption. Documented treatment: PENTA 11 planned treatment interruption arm or continuous ART arm. Unique molecular identifiers were included in an RNA-based 3' RACE TCR library. TCRdb re-called the 3' RACE reads through MiXCR, storing one row per CDR3 protein. The sample consists of tens of thousands of distinct CDR3 sequences, 3.5% to 5% of them appearing once. The material was CD45RA+ CD4+ T cells from PBMCs, pooled from several time points, obtained from a donor given antiretroviral therapy, either interrupted or continuous. Subset here: naive CD4+ CD45RA+ CD45RO- T cells. These receptor sequences come from a pool of human donors with HIV.

This clonotype was counted many times. The rearrangement joins TRBV20-1 to TRBJ1-5; D gene ambiguous. Trimming shortened V by 1 base and J by 0 bases, and 10 bases separated the two germline ends. The germline V gene has CDR1 DFQATT and CDR2 SNEGSKA (reference sequence). The CDR3 runs to 15 residues. CDR3 sequence: CSARGQQISNQPQHF. The CDR3 DNA reads TGCAGTGCTAGAGGGCAACAGATTAGCAATCAGCCCCAGCATTTT.

This clonotype has a count of ten or more. The chain employs TRBV2 and TRBJ1-2; weak D call: TRBD1 (5 bases). V lost 6 bases, J lost 8 bases, and 16 bases lay in between. The CDR3 consists of 13 residues. Germline-derived CDR1 and CDR2 are SNHLY and FYNNEI. DNA for the CDR3: TGTGCCAGCAGAGCCGGGACGGGTGGCGGCTACACCTTC. The encoded protein is CASRAGTGGGYTF.

This clonotype was picked up many times. The V call is TRBV19, the J call TRBJ1-5; possible D gene TRBD1, 6 bases. The V gene lost 4 bases and the J gene lost 7 bases, with 11 bases spanning the gap. The CDR3 is made up of 13 amino acids. Germline lookup yields CDR1 LNHDA and CDR2 SQIVND (reference sequence). The CDR3 bases are TGTGCCAGTAGTAACACAGGGTACCAGCCCCAGCATTTT. Translating it yields CASSNTGYQPQHF.

This rearrangement joins TRBV18 to TRBJ1-2; D is unresolved. V was pared by 2 bases and J by 4 bases, with 14 bases between. The CDR3 is made up of 15 amino acids. Germline loops: CDR1 KGHSH, CDR2 LQKENI. CDR3 region: CASSPSGARSYGYTF. The CDR3 bases are TGTGCCAGCTCACCATCAGGAGCCAGAAGCTATGGCTACACCTTC.

This clonotype was seen repeatedly, ten times or more. The J gene is TRBJ1-5, the V gene TRBV12-5; D is undetermined. The CDR3 contains 14 residues. Germline loops: CDR1 LGHNT, CDR2 FRNRAP. With 2 bases removed from V and 9 bases from J, the gap between germline ends came to 14 bases. CDR3 DNA sequence: TGTGCTAGTGGTTTGCCGGGCGGGGAGCGGCCCCAGCATTTT. Protein product: CASGLPGGERPQHF.

This clonotype was detected many times. This chain joins TRBV7-3 and TRBJ2-1; D gene ambiguous. V lost 4 bases and J lost 2, with 9 bases in between. The V gene's germline CDR1 is SGHTA and CDR2 FQGTGA. The CDR3 sequence is 14 residues long. The CDR3 loop is CASSSPVTYNEQFF. The CDR3 nucleotides read TGTGCCAGCAGCTCACCGGTTACCTACAATGAGCAGTTCTTC.

This clonotype occurred many times. The rearrangement uses TRBV6-6 and TRBJ2-1; D might be TRBD2 (6 bases). Germline V gene lookup returns CDR1 MNHNY and CDR2 SVGAGI (reference sequence). CDR3 length equals 13 residues. V lost 7 bases to trimming and J lost 6 bases, with 13 bases between them. The CDR3 DNA sequence: TGTGCCAGCATTTCCCGGGGAGGCAATGAGCAGTTCTTC. Its translation is CASISRGGNEQFF.

There are many counts of this clonotype. The chain carries TRBV20-1 and TRBJ1-2; 8 nucleotides line up with TRBD1. Germline V gene sequence: CDR1 DFQATT, CDR2 SNEGSKA (reference sequence). After removal of 4 bases from V and 6 bases from J, the junction contained 13 bases not matched to a gene. The CDR3 length is 15 residues. CDR3 in DNA: TGCAGTGCTACCCGGAGGGCCGCAGGGGGCGATGGCTACACCTTC. This encodes CSATRRAAGGDGYTF.

The sample holds many counts of this clonotype. The V and J genes are TRBV7-3 and TRBJ2-2, with D hard to call. Germline V gene lookup returns CDR1 SGHTA and CDR2 FQGTGA. The V end was cut by 2 bases, the J end by 1 base, with 8 bases between. The CDR3 covers 15 residues. The CDR3 region is CASSLGPGNTGELFF. In nucleotides, the CDR3 is TGTGCCAGCAGCTTAGGTCCAGGGAACACCGGGGAGCTGTTTTTT. Drawing the rest from reference TRBV7-3 and TRBJ2-2, the complete variable domain is GAGVSQTPSNKVTEKGKYVELRCDPISGHTALYWYRQSLGQGPEFLIYFQGTGAADDSGLPNDRFFAVRPEGSVSTLKIQRTERGDSAVYLCASSLGPGNTGELFFGEGSRLTVL.

This clonotype was counted a few times. The chain combines TRBV14 with TRBJ1-1, with D tentatively TRBD1 (5 bases). The CDR3 spans 14 residues. Trimming stripped 0 bases from V and 4 bases from J, with 9 bases between. Germline CDR1 reads SGHDN; CDR2 reads FVKESK. The CDR3 loop is CASSQDMGGTEAFF. The CDR3 DNA follows: TGTGCCAGCAGCCAAGATATGGGGGGCACTGAAGCTTTCTTT.

The table lists this clonotype with many counts. V gene TRBV9 combines with J gene TRBJ1-2; the D gene is possibly TRBD1 (5 bases). Germline V gene lookup returns CDR1 SGDLS and CDR2 YYNGEE. The CDR3 extends over 13 amino acids. Trimming stripped 5 bases from V and 6 bases from J, with 14 bases between. The CDR3 region is CASRVGVMDGYTF. CDR3 nucleotide sequence: TGTGCCAGCAGGGTGGGGGTTATGGATGGCTACACCTTC.

This clonotype is labeled medium-sized. The chain recombines TRBV6-5 with TRBJ2-1, with no clear D. The germline V gene encodes CDR1 MNHEY and CDR2 SVGAGI. The V gene lost 0 bases and the J gene lost 8 bases, with 11 bases spanning the gap. The CDR3 consists of 14 residues. The CDR3 spells CASSYSRSVYEQFF. The DNA of the CDR3 is TGTGCCAGCAGTTACTCGAGGTCCGTCTATGAGCAGTTCTTC.

This clonotype was found many times. The V gene is TRBV29-1, the J gene TRBJ1-1; TRBD1 agrees at 7 bases. Germline assignment: CDR1 SQVTM and CDR2 ANQGSEA. The CDR3 covers 13 residues. The V and J ends lost 6 bases and 1 base, in that order; junction bases with no gene match: 5. Here the CDR3 reads CSVIDRANTEAFF. CDR3 DNA sequence: TGCAGCGTCATAGACAGGGCGAACACTGAAGCTTTCTTT. Full variable domain (missing parts from reference TRBV29-1 and TRBJ1-1): SAVISQKPSRDICQRGTSLTIQCQVDSQVTMMFWYRQQPGQSLTLIATANQGSEATYESGFVIDKFPISRPNLTFSTLTVSNMSPEDSSIYLCSVIDRANTEAFFGQGTRLTVV.

Worth noting for this clonotype: A clone one base away is much larger, so this may be a read error. The rearrangement joins TRBV2 to TRBJ1-5; the D is unclear. From germline, CDR1 is SNHLY and CDR2 FYNNEI. The CDR3 totals 13 residues. CDR3 in DNA: TGTGCCAGCAGTGGTGAGGGTGCCCAGCCCCGGCATTTT. Encoded protein: CASSGEGAQPRHF. The whole variable domain, filled in from reference TRBV2 and TRBJ1-5, reads EPEVTQTPSHQVTQMGQEVILRCVPISNHLYFYWYRQILGQKVEFLVSFYNNEISEKSEIFDDQFSVERPDGSNFTLKIRSTKLEDSAMYFCASSGEGAQPRHFGDGTRLSIL.

Only a few counts were recorded for this clonotype. The chain employs TRBV27 and TRBJ1-1; D gene uncertain. Trimming removed 3 bases from V and 5 bases from J, with 10 bases in between. Germline values: CDR1 MNHEY, CDR2 SMNVEV (reference sequence). The CDR3 covers 13 residues. The CDR3 DNA sequence: TGTGCCAGCAGTTTGATCGGAGGGACTGAAGCTTTCTTT. Its translation: CASSLIGGTEAFF.

This clonotype was seen many times. The chain joins TRBV20-1 to TRBJ2-1; TRBD2 matches at 9 bases. The CDR3 is made up of 15 amino acids. Germline trimming cut 0 bases from V and 8 bases from J; bases unmatched to any gene: 8. The germline gives CDR1 DFQATT, CDR2 SNEGSKA (reference sequence). CDR3 residues: CSAREVAGAWDEQFF. Written as DNA, the CDR3 is TGCAGTGCTAGAGAGGTAGCGGGGGCCTGGGATGAGCAGTTCTTC.

This clonotype was seen repeatedly, ten times or more. The chain joins TRBV20-1 to TRBJ1-5; D gene unclear. The germline V and J ends were trimmed by 3 bases and 5 bases, with 11 bases remaining between them. From germline, CDR1 is DFQATT and CDR2 SNEGSKA (reference sequence). The CDR3 runs 13 residues. Here the CDR3 reads CSASVHGDQPQHF. The CDR3 DNA reads as TGCAGTGCTAGTGTCCATGGGGATCAGCCCCAGCATTTT.

In this sample, this clonotype turned up many times. The chain employs TRBV19 and TRBJ1-1; no clear D. Trimming left V 3 bases short and J 4 bases short, with 12 bases between. From germline, CDR1 is LNHDA and CDR2 SQIVND (reference sequence). The CDR3 length is 14 residues. The CDR3 loop reads CASSMNGIGTEAFF. CDR3 bases: TGTGCCAGTAGTATGAATGGGATTGGCACTGAAGCTTTCTTT.

Many counts were recorded for this clonotype. The chain joins TRBV19 to TRBJ1-2; TRBD1 matches at 7 bases. Germline V gives CDR1 LNHDA, CDR2 SQIVND (reference sequence). V lost 7 bases to trimming and J lost 8 bases; unmatched junction nucleotides: 7. This CDR3 is built from 12 residues. The CDR3 sequence is CASTTQGNGYTF. The CDR3 region has the DNA TGTGCCAGTACCACACAGGGGAACGGCTACACCTTC.